Sequencing of this T cell receptor (beta chain) was carried out in a study of cytomegalovirus exposure and HLA in healthy donors. Only in-frame clones appear in the TCRdb table, and some are missing; sequencing was by immunoSEQ multiplex PCR. The sample has around 150,000 clones; about 85% are singletons. The sample consisted of PBMCs. The source of this sequence is a man in his thirties or forties in good health and CMV-seropositive.

The CDR3 region is CASSWGQNYEQYF. The CDR3 bases are TGTGCCAGCAGCTGGGGACAGAACTACGAGCAGTACTTC. V usage is TRBV5-4 and J usage is TRBJ2-7; 7 bases are a match to TRBD1. Per the germline V gene, CDR1 is SGHNT and CDR2 is YYREEE (reference sequence). The CDR3 spans 13 residues. After removal of 3 bases from V and 3 bases from J, the junction contained 3 bases not matched to a gene.